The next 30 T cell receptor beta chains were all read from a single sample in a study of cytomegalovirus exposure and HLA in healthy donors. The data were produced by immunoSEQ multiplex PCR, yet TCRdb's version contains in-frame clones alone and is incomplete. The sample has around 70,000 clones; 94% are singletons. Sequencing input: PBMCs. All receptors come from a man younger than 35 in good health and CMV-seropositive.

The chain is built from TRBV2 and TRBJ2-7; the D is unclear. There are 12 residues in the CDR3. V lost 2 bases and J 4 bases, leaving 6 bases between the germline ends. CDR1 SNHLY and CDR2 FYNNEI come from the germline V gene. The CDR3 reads CASSETPYEQYF. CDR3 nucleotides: TGTGCCAGCAGTGAAACACCTTACGAGCAGTACTTC.

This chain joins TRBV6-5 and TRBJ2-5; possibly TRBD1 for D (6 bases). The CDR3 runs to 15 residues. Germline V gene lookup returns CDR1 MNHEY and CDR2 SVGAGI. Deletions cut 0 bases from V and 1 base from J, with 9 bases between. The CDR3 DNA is TGTGCCAGCAGTTACTCTAGCAGGGGCCAAGAGACCCAGTACTTC. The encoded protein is CASSYSSRGQETQYF.

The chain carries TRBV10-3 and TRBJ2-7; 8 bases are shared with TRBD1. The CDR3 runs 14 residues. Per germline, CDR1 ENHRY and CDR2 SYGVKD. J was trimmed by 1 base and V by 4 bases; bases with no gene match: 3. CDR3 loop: CAISAGGYSYEQYF. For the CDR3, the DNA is TGTGCCATCAGTGCAGGGGGCTATTCCTACGAGCAGTACTTC.

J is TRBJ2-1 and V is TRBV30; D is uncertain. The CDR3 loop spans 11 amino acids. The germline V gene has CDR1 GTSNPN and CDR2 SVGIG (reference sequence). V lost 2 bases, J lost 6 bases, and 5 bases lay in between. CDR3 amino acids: CAWSQANEQFF. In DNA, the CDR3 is TGTGCCTGGAGTCAGGCCAATGAGCAGTTCTTC. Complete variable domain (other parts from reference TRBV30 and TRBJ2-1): SQTIHQWPATLVQPVGSPLSLECTVEGTSNPNLYWYRQAAGRGLQLLFYSVGIGQISSEVPQNLSASRPQDRQFILSSKKLLLSDSGFYLCAWSQANEQFFGPGTRLTVL.

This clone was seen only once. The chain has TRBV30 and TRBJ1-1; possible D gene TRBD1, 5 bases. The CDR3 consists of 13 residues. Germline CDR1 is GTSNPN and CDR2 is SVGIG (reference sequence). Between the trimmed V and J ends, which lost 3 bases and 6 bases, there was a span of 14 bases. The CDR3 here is CAWSAAGGPEAFF. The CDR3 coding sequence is TGTGCCTGGAGCGCCGCCGGGGGTCCTGAAGCTTTCTTT.

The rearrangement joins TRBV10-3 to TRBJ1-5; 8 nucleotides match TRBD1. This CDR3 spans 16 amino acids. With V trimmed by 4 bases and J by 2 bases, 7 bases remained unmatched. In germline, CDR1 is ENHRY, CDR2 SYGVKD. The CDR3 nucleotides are TGTGCCATCAGTGGGGGGGCGGGACAGGGCAATCAGCCCCAGCATTTT. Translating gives CAISGGAGQGNQPQHF.

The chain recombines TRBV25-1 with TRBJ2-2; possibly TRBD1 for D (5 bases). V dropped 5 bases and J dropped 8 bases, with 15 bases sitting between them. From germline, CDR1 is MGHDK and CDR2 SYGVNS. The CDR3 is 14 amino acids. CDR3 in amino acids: CASSLSRGMGELFF. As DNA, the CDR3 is TGTGCCAGCAGTTTAAGTAGGGGAATGGGGGAGCTGTTTTTT.

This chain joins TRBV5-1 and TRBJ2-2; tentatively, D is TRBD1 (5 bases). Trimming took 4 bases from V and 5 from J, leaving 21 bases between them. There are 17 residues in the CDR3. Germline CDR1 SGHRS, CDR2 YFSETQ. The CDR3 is CASSRDPNTQGTGELFF. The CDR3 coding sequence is TGCGCCAGCAGCAGAGATCCTAACACCCAGGGAACCGGGGAGCTGTTTTTT.

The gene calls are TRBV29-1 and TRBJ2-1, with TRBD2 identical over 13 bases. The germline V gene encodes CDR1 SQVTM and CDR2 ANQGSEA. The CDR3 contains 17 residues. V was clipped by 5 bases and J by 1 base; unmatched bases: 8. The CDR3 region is CSVSRTSGRGSYNEQFF. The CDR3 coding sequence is TGCAGCGTTAGCAGGACTAGCGGGAGAGGGTCCTACAATGAGCAGTTCTTC.

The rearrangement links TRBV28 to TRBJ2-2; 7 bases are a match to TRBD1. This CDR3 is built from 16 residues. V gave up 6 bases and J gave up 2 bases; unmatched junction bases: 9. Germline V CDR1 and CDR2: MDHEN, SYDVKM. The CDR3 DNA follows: TGTGCCAGCAGGGAAAATGGACAGGATAACACCGGGGAGCTGTTTTTT. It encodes CASRENGQDNTGELFF.

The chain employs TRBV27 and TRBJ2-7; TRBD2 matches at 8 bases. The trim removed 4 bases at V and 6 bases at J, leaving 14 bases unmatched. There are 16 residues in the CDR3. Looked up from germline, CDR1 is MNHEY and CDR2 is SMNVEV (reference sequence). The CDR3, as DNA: TGTGCCAGCAGTTCACCACCCGGGGGGGTAAGAGGCGAGCAGTACTTC. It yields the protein CASSSPPGGVRGEQYF.

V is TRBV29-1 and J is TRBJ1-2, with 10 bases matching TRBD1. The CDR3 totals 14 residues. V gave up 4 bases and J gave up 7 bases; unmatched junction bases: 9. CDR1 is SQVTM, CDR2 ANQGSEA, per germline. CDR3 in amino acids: CSVGVGTGDRGYTF. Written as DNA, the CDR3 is TGCAGCGTTGGGGTCGGGACAGGGGATCGTGGCTACACCTTC.

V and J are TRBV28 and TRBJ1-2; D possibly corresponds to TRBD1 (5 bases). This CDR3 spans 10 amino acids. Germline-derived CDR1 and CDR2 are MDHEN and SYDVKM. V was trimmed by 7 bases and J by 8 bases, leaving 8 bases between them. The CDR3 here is CASNGGGYTF. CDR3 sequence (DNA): TGTGCCAGCAACGGGGGAGGCTACACCTTC.

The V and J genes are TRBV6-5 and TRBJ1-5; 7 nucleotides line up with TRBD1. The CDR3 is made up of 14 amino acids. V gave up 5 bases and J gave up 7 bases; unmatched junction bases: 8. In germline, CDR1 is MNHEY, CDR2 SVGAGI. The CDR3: CASSEWRGQQPQHF. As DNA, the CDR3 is TGTGCCAGCAGTGAATGGAGGGGGCAACAGCCCCAGCATTTT.

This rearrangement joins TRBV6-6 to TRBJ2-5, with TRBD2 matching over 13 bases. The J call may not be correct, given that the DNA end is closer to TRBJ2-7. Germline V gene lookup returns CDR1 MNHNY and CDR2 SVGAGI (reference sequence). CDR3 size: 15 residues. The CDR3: CASRNGLAGVSEQYF. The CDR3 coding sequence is TGTGCCAGCAGAAACGGACTAGCGGGAGTAAGCGAGCAGTACTTC.

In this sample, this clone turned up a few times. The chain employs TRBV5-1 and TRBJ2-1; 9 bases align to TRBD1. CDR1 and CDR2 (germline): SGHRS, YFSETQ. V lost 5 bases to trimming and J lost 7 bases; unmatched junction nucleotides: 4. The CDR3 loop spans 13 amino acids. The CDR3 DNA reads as TGCGCCAGCAGACAGGGGGCAAGGAATGAGCAGTTCTTC. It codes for CASRQGARNEQFF.

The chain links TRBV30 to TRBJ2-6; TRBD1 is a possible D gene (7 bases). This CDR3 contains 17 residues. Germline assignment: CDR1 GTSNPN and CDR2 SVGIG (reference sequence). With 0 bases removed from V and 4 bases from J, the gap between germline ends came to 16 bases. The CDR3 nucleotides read TGTGCCTGGAGTGTAGTGGAGGGGGCGAGGGGGGCCAACGTCCTGACTTTC. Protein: CAWSVVEGARGANVLTF.

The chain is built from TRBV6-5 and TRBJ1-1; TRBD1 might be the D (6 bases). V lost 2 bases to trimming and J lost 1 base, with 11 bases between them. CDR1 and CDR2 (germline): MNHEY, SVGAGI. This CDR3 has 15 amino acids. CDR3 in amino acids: CASSYTWDKNTEAFF. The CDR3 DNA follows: TGTGCCAGCAGTTACACCTGGGACAAGAACACTGAAGCTTTCTTT.

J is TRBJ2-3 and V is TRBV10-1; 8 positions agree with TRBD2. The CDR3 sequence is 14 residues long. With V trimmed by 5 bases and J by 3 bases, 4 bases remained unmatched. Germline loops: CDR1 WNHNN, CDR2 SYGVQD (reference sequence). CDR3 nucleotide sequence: TGCGCCAGCAGTTCCAGCGGGAGAACAGATACGCAGTATTTT. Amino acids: CASSSSGRTDTQYF.

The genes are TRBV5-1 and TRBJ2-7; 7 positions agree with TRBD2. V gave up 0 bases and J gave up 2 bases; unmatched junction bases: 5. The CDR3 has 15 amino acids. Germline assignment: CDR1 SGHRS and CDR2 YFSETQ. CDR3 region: CASSLVASGTYEQYF. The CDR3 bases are TGCGCCAGCAGCTTGGTGGCTAGCGGCACCTACGAGCAGTACTTC.

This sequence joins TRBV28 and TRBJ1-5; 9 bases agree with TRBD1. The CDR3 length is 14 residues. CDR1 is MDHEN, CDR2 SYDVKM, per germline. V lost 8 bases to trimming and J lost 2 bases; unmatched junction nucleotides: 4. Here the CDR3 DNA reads TGTGCCAGCGGGACAGGGCTGGGCAATCAGCCCCAGCATTTT. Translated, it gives CASGTGLGNQPQHF.

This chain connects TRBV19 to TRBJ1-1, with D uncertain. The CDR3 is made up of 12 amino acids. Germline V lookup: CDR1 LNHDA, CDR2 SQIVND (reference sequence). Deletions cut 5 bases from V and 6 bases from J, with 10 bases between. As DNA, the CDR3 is TGTGCCAGTAGTGTGATTGGCTCTGAAGCTTTCTTT. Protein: CASSVIGSEAFF.

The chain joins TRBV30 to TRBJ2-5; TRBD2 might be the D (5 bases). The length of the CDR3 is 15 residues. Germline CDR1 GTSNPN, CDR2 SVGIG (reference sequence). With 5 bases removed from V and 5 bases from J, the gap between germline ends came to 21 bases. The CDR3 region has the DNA TGTGCCTGGGGGAGACATACCCGCGGCGGGGAGACCCAGTACTTC. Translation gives CAWGRHTRGGETQYF. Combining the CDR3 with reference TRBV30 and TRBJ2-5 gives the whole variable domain SQTIHQWPATLVQPVGSPLSLECTVEGTSNPNLYWYRQAAGRGLQLLFYSVGIGQISSEVPQNLSASRPQDRQFILSSKKLLLSDSGFYLCAWGRHTRGGETQYFGPGTRLLVL.

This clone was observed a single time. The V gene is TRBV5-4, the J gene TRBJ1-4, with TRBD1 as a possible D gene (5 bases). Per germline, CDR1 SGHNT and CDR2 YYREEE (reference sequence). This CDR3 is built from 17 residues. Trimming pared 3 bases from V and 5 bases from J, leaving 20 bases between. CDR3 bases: TGTGCCAGCAGCTCACCAGATCAGGGCCAGGGAAATGAAAAACTGTTTTTT. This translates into CASSSPDQGQGNEKLFF.

The CDR3 sequence is CASGSPQGIETQYF. The CDR3, as DNA: TGTGCTAGTGGTTCCCCTCAGGGAATAGAGACCCAGTACTTC. The rearrangement joins TRBV12-5 to TRBJ2-5, with a weak D call TRBD1 (5 bases). The V end was cut by 4 bases, the J end by 4 bases, with 13 bases between. The CDR3 is made up of 14 amino acids. CDR1 and CDR2 from the germline V gene are LGHNT and FRNRAP.

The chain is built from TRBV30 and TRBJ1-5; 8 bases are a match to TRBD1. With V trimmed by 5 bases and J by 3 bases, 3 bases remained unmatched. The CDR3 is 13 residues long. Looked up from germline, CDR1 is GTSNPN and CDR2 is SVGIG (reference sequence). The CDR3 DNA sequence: TGTGCCTGGGCGGACAGGGACAATCAGCCCCAGCATTTT. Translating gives CAWADRDNQPQHF.

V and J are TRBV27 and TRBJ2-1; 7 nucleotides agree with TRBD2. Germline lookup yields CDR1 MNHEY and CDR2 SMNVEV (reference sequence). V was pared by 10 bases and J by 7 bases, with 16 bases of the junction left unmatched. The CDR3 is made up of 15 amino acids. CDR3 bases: TGTGCCACCAGCGGGGAGCGGGACCTCGGAAATGAGCAGTTCTTC. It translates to CATSGERDLGNEQFF.

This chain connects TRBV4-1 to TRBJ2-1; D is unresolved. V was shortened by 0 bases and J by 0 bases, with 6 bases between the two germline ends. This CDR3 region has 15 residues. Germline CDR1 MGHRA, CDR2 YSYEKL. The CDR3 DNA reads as TGCGCCAGCAGCCAAGAAGATAGCTCCTACAATGAGCAGTTCTTC. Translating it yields CASSQEDSSYNEQFF.

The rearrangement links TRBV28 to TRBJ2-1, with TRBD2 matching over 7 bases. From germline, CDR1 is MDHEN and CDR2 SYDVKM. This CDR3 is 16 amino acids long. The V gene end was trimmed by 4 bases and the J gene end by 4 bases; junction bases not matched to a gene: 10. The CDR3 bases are TGTGCCAGCAGTTCCACCCCGACGGGGGGTTACAATGAGCAGTTCTTC. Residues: CASSSTPTGGYNEQFF.

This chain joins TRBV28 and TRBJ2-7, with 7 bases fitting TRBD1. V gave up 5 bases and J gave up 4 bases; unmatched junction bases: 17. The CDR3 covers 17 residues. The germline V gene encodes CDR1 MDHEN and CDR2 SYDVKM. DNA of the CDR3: TGTGCCAGCAGTCCCGGGACAGTGGGGGTTTTTGAGTACGAGCAGTACTTC. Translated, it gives CASSPGTVGVFEYEQYF.